Following are 17 T cell receptor beta chains from one sample sequenced in a study of response to subunit inactivated influenza vaccine. TCRdb re-analysed the RT-PCR reads in MiXCR, keeping a single row per CDR3 protein. This sample carries roughly 160,000 distinct CDR3 sequences, over 8.5% of them seen once, and the ten largest clones take about 40%. The material sequenced was CD8+ T cells sorted from PBMCs, taken 23 months after vaccination. These receptor sequences come from a man between 50 and 69 years old who received an inactivated influenza vaccine.

The V gene is TRBV20-1, the J gene TRBJ1-6, with 9 bases lining up with TRBD1. CDR1 is DFQATT and CDR2 is SNEGSKA in the germline V gene (reference sequence). V gave up 0 bases and J gave up 9 bases; unmatched junction bases: 6. This CDR3 spans 15 amino acids. In nucleotides, the CDR3 is TGCAGTGCTAGAGATCGGGGACAGGGAGGTTCACCCCTCCACTTT. As protein: CSARDRGQGGSPLHF.

The chain links TRBV9 to TRBJ2-7; 8 bases fit TRBD2. The CDR3 sequence is 17 residues long. J gave up 4 bases and V 0 bases, and 12 bases lay outside the gene matches. Germline values: CDR1 SGDLS, CDR2 YYNGEE. The CDR3 nucleotides are TGTGCCAGCAGCGTAGGCGACCAGGCTAGCGGGCTATACGAGCAGTACTTC. This sequence encodes CASSVGDQASGLYEQYF.

The rearrangement links TRBV7-9 to TRBJ2-1; TRBD2 matches at 10 bases. J gave up 4 bases and V 4 bases, and 7 bases lay outside the gene matches. The CDR3 totals 16 residues. Germline assignment: CDR1 SEHNR and CDR2 FQNEAQ (reference sequence). The DNA for the CDR3 is TGTGCCAGCAGCTCTATAGCGGGAGGAGAGTACAATGAGCAGTTCTTC. It codes for CASSSIAGGEYNEQFF. Using reference TRBV7-9 and TRBJ2-1 for the parts outside the CDR3, the full variable domain is DTGVSQNPRHKITKRGQNVTFRCDPISEHNRLYWYRQTLGQGPEFLTYFQNEAQLEKSRLLSDRFSAERPKGSFSTLEIQRTEQGDSAMYLCASSSIAGGEYNEQFFGPGTRLTVL.

The J gene is TRBJ2-3, the V gene TRBV11-2, with 11 bases identical to TRBD2. CDR3 length: 17 residues. The germline gives CDR1 SGHAT, CDR2 FQNNGV. The V and J ends lost 5 bases and 3 bases, in that order; junction bases with no gene match: 10. CDR3 sequence reads: CASSEFPLAGGTDTQYF. CDR3 bases: TGTGCCAGCAGCGAATTCCCTCTAGCGGGGGGAACAGATACGCAGTATTTT. Together with reference TRBV11-2 and TRBJ2-3, the CDR3 gives the full variable domain: EAGVAQSPRYKIIEKRQSVAFWCNPISGHATLYWYQQILGQGPKLLIQFQNNGVVDDSQLPKDRFSAERLKGVDSTLKIQPAKLEDSAVYLCASSEFPLAGGTDTQYFGPGTRLTVL.

This chain connects TRBV28 to TRBJ2-7; possibly TRBD1 for D (6 bases). CDR1 and CDR2 (germline): MDHEN, SYDVKM. The CDR3 extends over 15 amino acids. V was trimmed by 5 bases and J by 5 bases, leaving 19 bases between them. The chain's CDR3 is CASSLGTSITNEQYF. The CDR3 region has the DNA TGTGCCAGCAGTCTCGGGACAAGTATTACCAACGAGCAGTACTTC.

In its sample, this clonotype was seen a few times. This chain uses TRBV27 with TRBJ2-1; TRBD2 agrees at 12 bases. CDR1 is MNHEY and CDR2 is SMNVEV in the germline V gene (reference sequence). The CDR3 contains 18 residues. After removal of 1 base from V and 1 base from J, the junction contained 5 bases not matched to a gene. As DNA, the CDR3 is TGTGCCAGCAGTTTATTGTGGCTAGCGGGGGGGTCCTACAATGAGCAGTTCTTC. It is translated as CASSLLWLAGGSYNEQFF.

This chain uses TRBV15 with TRBJ2-1, with 9 nucleotides matching TRBD1. Trimming took 4 bases from V and 8 from J; bases not matched to a gene: 9. CDR1 LNHNV and CDR2 YYDKDF come from the germline V gene (reference sequence). The CDR3 has 15 amino acids. The CDR3 sequence is CATSTIPGQGDEQFF. For the CDR3, the DNA is TGTGCCACCAGCACCATCCCGGGACAGGGCGATGAGCAGTTCTTC.

In its sample, this clonotype was seen many times. This chain uses TRBV12-3 or TRBV12-4 with TRBJ2-3, with D perhaps given as TRBD1 or TRBD2 (5 bases each). Deletions cut 0 bases from V and 3 bases from J, with 10 bases between. The CDR3 is 15 residues long. The CDR3 nucleotides read TGTGCCAGCAGTTTAGCGGGACCGGGGACAGATACGCAGTATTTT. Translating gives CASSLAGPGTDTQYF.

The chain has TRBV28 and TRBJ1-3, with D maybe TRBD1 (5 bases). Per the germline V gene, CDR1 is MDHEN and CDR2 is SYDVKM. Trimming cost V 3 bases and J 2 bases, with 11 bases left between them. The CDR3 contains 15 residues. The CDR3 region has the DNA TGTGCCAGCAGTTTTGGGAGGGGAACTGGAAACACCATATATTTT. Its protein is CASSFGRGTGNTIYF.

This clonotype was detected only a few times. The chain links TRBV20-1 to TRBJ2-3, with 9 bases lining up with TRBD2. The CDR3 has 15 residues. Germline V gives CDR1 DFQATT, CDR2 SNEGSKA (reference sequence). The CDR3 DNA follows: TGCAGCGCCTCGCGTTTTGCGGGAGGGCGAGATACGCAGTATTTT. Translation: CSASRFAGGRDTQYF.

This clonotype was found many times. The chain links TRBV4-3 to TRBJ2-3; the D is unclear. Looked up from germline, CDR1 is LGHNA and CDR2 is YSLEER. The CDR3 covers 13 residues. Trimming left V 0 bases short and J 5 bases short, with 6 bases between. The CDR3 nucleotides are TGCGCCAGCAGCCAAGAGGCGGTAGATACGCAGTATTTT. Protein sequence: CASSQEAVDTQYF.

This clonotype was recorded many times. The chain uses TRBV11-2 and TRBJ2-3; TRBD2 matches at 9 bases. With 5 bases clipped from V and 7 bases from J, the junction kept 16 bases outside the gene matches. This CDR3 spans 17 amino acids. Germline CDR1 reads SGHAT; CDR2 reads FQNNGV. This CDR3 reads CASSRFGGSGGRNTQYF. CDR3 nucleotide sequence: TGTGCCAGCAGCCGGTTTGGGGGTAGCGGGGGTCGCAATACGCAGTATTTT.

Points on this clonotype: This sequence may be a read error, since a much larger clone differs from it by one base. The CDR3 DNA reads TGTGCCAGCAGCCACTTAGTGGGAGGGGTAAATGAGCAGTTCTTC. Residues: CASSHLVGGVNEQFF. The chain links TRBV4-2 to TRBJ2-1, with 7 bases matching TRBD2. Germline-derived CDR1 and CDR2 are LGHNA and YNFKEQ. V gave up 3 bases and J gave up 7 bases; unmatched junction bases: 9. This CDR3 is 15 amino acids long.

The chain is built from TRBV27 and TRBJ1-6, with D perhaps matching TRBD1 (5 bases). CDR3 length equals 17 residues. Germline assignment: CDR1 MNHEY and CDR2 SMNVEV (reference sequence). Trimming left V 2 bases short and J 0 bases short, with 11 bases between. CDR3 nucleotide sequence: TGTGCCAGCAGTTTACTTGGAGGGGACTCCTATAATTCACCCCTCCACTTT. Its protein is CASSLLGGDSYNSPLHF.

This clonotype has at least ten counts. The chain uses TRBV12-3 or TRBV12-4 and TRBJ2-7, with D tentatively TRBD1 or TRBD2 (5 bases each). CDR3 size: 14 residues. V gave up 7 bases and J gave up 1 base, with 14 bases separating them. This CDR3 is CASTRGDDSYEQYF. The DNA of the CDR3 is TGTGCCAGCACCCGAGGGGACGATTCCTACGAGCAGTACTTC.

This clonotype was observed a few times. The chain links TRBV19 to TRBJ2-5; 7 nucleotides agree with TRBD1. The CDR3 runs to 16 residues. The V and J ends lost 3 bases and 3 bases, in that order; junction bases with no gene match: 10. The germline CDR1 and CDR2 sequences are LNHDA and SQIVND (reference sequence). The CDR3 bases are TGTGCCAGTAGTATCGGAATAGGGGGCATCGAAGAGACCCAGTACTTC. This codes for CASSIGIGGIEETQYF.

This clonotype was seen more than once but under ten times. V and J are TRBV12-3 or TRBV12-4 and TRBJ1-5; 7 nucleotides line up with TRBD1. This CDR3 is 17 amino acids long. The V gene end was trimmed by 5 bases and the J gene end by 1 base; junction bases not matched to a gene: 11. The CDR3 DNA sequence: TGTGCCAGCAGTACCGGCCAGGGGGTTTGGAGCAATCAGCCCCAGCATTTT. Encoded protein: CASSTGQGVWSNQPQHF.